This is a list of T cell receptor beta chains from one sample in a study. TCRdb recomputed calls from the 5' RACE reads with MiXCR, one row per CDR3 protein. Altogether around 30,000 distinct CDR3 sequences are present, 20% to 30% being singletons, with the ten largest covering around 3.9%. The sample taken for sequencing was naive CD4+ T cells sorted from a lymph node. The receptors were sampled from a female donor with breast cancer. CDR3s include the opening cysteine and the closing phenylalanine or tryptophan. The D gene is left open where the match is weak. Size is stated for part of the rows, as once, few or many counts, or as a class when the clone is expanded.

>-|TRBV10-3|TRBJ2-2|-
TGTGCCATCACGGGTAACACCGGGGAGCTGTTTTTT
CAITGNTGELFF
>-|TRBV6-5|TRBJ2-3|many
TGTGCCACCATGGACAGAATCACAGATACGCAGTATTTT
CATMDRITDTQYF
>-|TRBV6-5|TRBJ1-5|once
TGTGCCAGCAGTTACTCAGGGCGAGGCAATCAGCCCCAACATTTT
CASSYSGRGNQPQHF
>TRBD2|TRBV7-6|TRBJ2-2|-
TGTGCCAGCAGCTTAGCCGGCGGGAGCACCGGGGAGCTGTTTTTT
CASSLAGGSTGELFF
>-|TRBV12-2|TRBJ2-3|-
TGTGCAAGTCGCTTAGTTTTGGGACTAGCGGGAGCCGGCACAGATACGCAGTATTTT
CASRLVLGLAGAGTDTQYF
>TRBD2|TRBV5-5|TRBJ2-5|few
TGTGCCAGCAGCGCGGGACTAGCGGGAACAGGGTGGCAAGAGACCCAGTACTTC
CASSAGLAGTGWQETQYF
>-|TRBV4-2|TRBJ2-3|-
TGTGCCAGCAGCCAAGGATCGGTAACAGATACGCAGTATTTT
CASSQGSVTDTQYF
>-|TRBV12-3/TRBV12-4|TRBJ1-2|-
TGTGCCAGCAGTTTTGGGGACGGCTACACCTTC
CASSFGDGYTF
>-|TRBV20-1|TRBJ2-1|-
TGCAGTGCAAGCCCCCGGGCCGACAATGAGCAGTTCTTC
CSASPRADNEQFF
>-|TRBV6-1|TRBJ2-7|-
TGTGCCACGACAGGCCAGGGGAGCTACGAGCAGTACTTC
CATTGQGSYEQYF
>TRBD1|TRBV4-1|TRBJ2-7|-
TGCGCCAGCAGCTCGAGACAGGGGGCCTACGAGCAGTACTTC
CASSSRQGAYEQYF
>TRBD2|TRBV20-1|TRBJ2-7|many
TGCACCATCCCATCGACTAGCCCTCCCTGGCAGTACTTC
CTIPSTSPPWQYF
>TRBD2|TRBV10-3|TRBJ2-1|-
TGTGCCATCAGTGGTTCGGGGGGACCGAACAATGAGCAGTTCTTC
CAISGSGGPNNEQFF
>-|TRBV12-3/TRBV12-4|TRBJ1-6|many
TGTGCCAGCAGTTTAACAGTCGCACAGCCAAATTCACCCCTCCACTTT
CASSLTVAQPNSPLHF
>-|TRBV5-8|TRBJ2-2|many
TGTGCCAGCAGCGACGTTGTGGGGAACACCGGGGAGCTGTTTTTT
CASSDVVGNTGELFF
>-|TRBV9|TRBJ2-7|many
TGTGCCAGCAGCGTAGGAGGGGCCAGCTCCTACGAGCAGTACTTC
CASSVGGASSYEQYF
>-|TRBV7-2|TRBJ1-5|-
TGTGCCAGCAGCCCCACAGGTGGCAATCAGCCCCAGCATTTT
CASSPTGGNQPQHF
>TRBD1|TRBV7-2|TRBJ2-7|-
TGTGCCAGCAGCCCCCAGACAGGGAGTGCGTACGAGCAGTACTTC
CASSPQTGSAYEQYF
>-|TRBV7-9|TRBJ2-5|-
TGTGCCAGCAGCCGACGTACGGGTTACCAAGAGACCCAGTACTTC
CASSRRTGYQETQYF
>TRBD1|TRBV7-9|TRBJ2-2|-
TGTACCAGCAGCGCCTACAGGGACAGCGGGGAGCTGTTTTTT
CTSSAYRDSGELFF
>TRBD1|TRBV5-1|TRBJ2-1|many
TGCGCCAGCAGTACAGGGGAGAGCTCCTACAATGAGCAGTTCTTC
CASSTGESSYNEQFF
>-|TRBV7-2|TRBJ2-7|few
TGTGCCAGCAGCATAGGGGCAGGGGCCGCCTACGAGCAGTACTTC
CASSIGAGAAYEQYF
>TRBD1|TRBV12-3/TRBV12-4|TRBJ1-1|few
TGTGCCAGCAGGGCCGGGACAGGGGGCATTGAAGCTTTCTTT
CASRAGTGGIEAFF
>-|TRBV15|TRBJ1-1|-
TGTGCCACCAGCAGAGATATGGCCGGGGCTGAAGCTTTCTTT
CATSRDMAGAEAFF
>-|TRBV5-1|TRBJ1-1|medium-sized
TGCGCCAGCAGCGTGGGGGACGGAGACACTGAAGCTTTCTTT
CASSVGDGDTEAFF
>-|TRBV6-5|TRBJ2-5|-
TGTGCCAGCAGTTACTGGGCAGGTGGGGAAGAGACCCAGTACTTC
CASSYWAGGEETQYF
>-|TRBV7-3|TRBJ2-2|few
TGTGCCAGCAGCGCTACAGGGTATACCGGGGAGCTGTTTTTT
CASSATGYTGELFF
>-|TRBV7-9|TRBJ2-1|few
TGTGCCAGCAGCTTAGCCGGCGCGGCTAGTGTCGGCAATGAGCAGTTCTTC
CASSLAGAASVGNEQFF
>-|TRBV5-1|TRBJ2-3|medium-sized
TGCGCCAGCAGCCCCGGGCAAGGGCCAGATACGCAGTATTTT
CASSPGQGPDTQYF
>-|TRBV3-1|TRBJ2-7|-
TGTGCCAGCAGCCCATCACGCCAGAGCTCCTACGAGCAGTACTTC
CASSPSRQSSYEQYF
>-|TRBV4-3|TRBJ2-2|-
TGCGCCAGCAGCCAAGATCGGGATACCGGGGAGCTGTTTTTT
CASSQDRDTGELFF
>-|TRBV6-6|TRBJ2-7|-
TGTGCCAGCAGGGACAGGAGGGAGGGGGAGCAGTACTTC
CASRDRREGEQYF
>-|TRBV12-3/TRBV12-4|TRBJ2-7|-
TGTGCCAGCAGTTTCGGGGATCTCTACGAGCAGTACTTC
CASSFGDLYEQYF
>TRBD1|TRBV5-1|TRBJ2-4|few
TGCGCCAGCAGCTCGCGTGGGGACAGCCAAAACATTCAGTACTTC
CASSSRGDSQNIQYF
>TRBD2|TRBV28|TRBJ2-3|-
TGTGCCAGCCTTTCGGGACTAGCAAGCACAGATACGCAGTATTTT
CASLSGLASTDTQYF
>TRBD1|TRBV5-1|TRBJ2-7|many
TGCGCCAGCGGGGGACAGGGAACCGAGCAGTACTTC
CASGGQGTEQYF
>-|TRBV7-2|TRBJ2-5|few
TGTGCCAGCAGCTGGGGACAAGAGACCCAGTACTTC
CASSWGQETQYF
>-|TRBV11-2|TRBJ2-1|-
TGTGCCAGCAGCTCCTCCGGCCTCTCCTACAATGAGCAGTTCTTC
CASSSSGLSYNEQFF
>-|TRBV19|TRBJ2-4|-
TGTGCCAGTAGTAGGGCGAACATTCAGTACTTC
CASSRANIQYF
>-|TRBV5-1|TRBJ2-1|medium-sized
TGCGCCAGCAGCTTGAGTCAGGGGGGGAATGAGCAGTTCTTC
CASSLSQGGNEQFF
>TRBD1|TRBV5-1|TRBJ1-5|few
TGCGCCAGCAACCTCGGACAGGGAGGAAATCAGCCCCAGCATTTT
CASNLGQGGNQPQHF
>-|TRBV20-1|TRBJ2-2|few
TGCAGTGCTAGGCGGGCGAACACCGGGGAGCTGTTTTTT
CSARRANTGELFF
>-|TRBV27|TRBJ2-7|few
TGTGCCAGCTCTTTTTCTCCGCTCTACGAGCAGTACTTC
CASSFSPLYEQYF
>-|TRBV5-1|TRBJ2-7|many
TGCGCCAGCAGCTTGACAGGGAGGCCCTACGAGCAGTACTTC
CASSLTGRPYEQYF
>-|TRBV20-1|TRBJ1-6|few
TGCAGTGCTAGAGGAGATGAGGGACACTTTAATTCACCCCTCCACTTT
CSARGDEGHFNSPLHF
>-|TRBV7-9|TRBJ1-4|-
TGTGCCAGCAGCTCCACGAACAGGGAGAATGAAAAACTGTTTTTT
CASSSTNRENEKLFF
>-|TRBV24-1|TRBJ2-3|-
TGTGCCACCAGTGACGGGAGTGAAGATACGCAGTATTTT
CATSDGSEDTQYF
>TRBD1|TRBV5-1|TRBJ1-4|-
TGCGCCAGCAGCTCCGGACAGGTTGCTAATGAAAAACTGTTTTTT
CASSSGQVANEKLFF
>-|TRBV27|TRBJ2-2|-
TGTGCCAGCAGTTTAAGGACAAAGAACACCGGGGAGCTGTTTTTT
CASSLRTKNTGELFF
>-|TRBV3-1|TRBJ1-2|few
TGTGCCAGCAGCCAAATGAAAGTGAGCGGCTACACCTTC
CASSQMKVSGYTF
>TRBD1|TRBV5-1|TRBJ2-1|-
TGCGCCAGCAGCTCCCGGGACAGACCCCTTTACAATGAGCAGTTCTTC
CASSSRDRPLYNEQFF
>TRBD2|TRBV6-5|TRBJ2-1|many
TGTGCCAGCAAGACCCTAGCGGGATTGAGCTCCTACAATGAGCAGTTCTTC
CASKTLAGLSSYNEQFF
>-|TRBV20-1|TRBJ1-2|many
TGCAGTGCCCACACGACCGGACGCGAGGGGTACTCCCACTATGGCTACACCTTC
CSAHTTGREGYSHYGYTF
>TRBD1|TRBV12-3/TRBV12-4|TRBJ1-1|-
TGTGCCAGCAGTTTCCCAGGGGGGTACACTGAAGCTTTCTTT
CASSFPGGYTEAFF
>TRBD2|TRBV4-3|TRBJ2-7|few
TGCGCCAGCAGTTCTCTAGCGGGAGGAGGAGACGCCGAGCAGTACTTC
CASSSLAGGGDAEQYF